This passage covers 24 T cell receptor beta chains from one sample sequenced in a study of tumor and adjacent non-tumor tissue in lung cancer. TCRbeta libraries were built with three rounds of nested PCR, modified from ARM-PCR. TCRdb analysed the multiplex PCR reads with MiXCR anew, one entry per CDR3 protein. The sample shows tens of thousands of distinct CDR3 sequences, approximately 68% of them seen only once. The template was RNA from unsorted bulk tissue. Distant lung tissue was collected more than 3 cm away from the tumor edge. Sequenced material: distant non-tumor lung tissue. The receptors stem from a woman between 45 and 65 years old with non-small cell lung cancer.

This clonotype was picked up many times. A much larger clone differs by one base, so this may be a read error. The chain recombines TRBV11-3 with TRBJ2-2; D ambiguous. This CDR3 has 13 amino acids. V was pared by 3 bases and J by 3 bases, with 5 bases between. Germline V gene sequence: CDR1 SGHNT, CDR2 YENEEA. CDR3 coding DNA: TGTGCCAGCAGCTTGCGCGACACCGGGGAGCTGTTTTTT. Its protein product is CASSLRDTGELFF.

Remarks on this clonotype: Mismatch with germline at one junction end may stem from a read error. V usage is TRBV4-1 and J usage is TRBJ1-5, with D unresolved. CDR3 size: 15 residues. CDR1 MGHRA and CDR2 YSYEKL come from the germline V gene. CDR3 residues: CTSIQDPTNNQTQHF. The CDR3 region has the DNA TGCACCAGCATCCAAGACCCGACAAACAACCAGACCCAGCATTTT.

A word on this clonotype: With a much larger clone just one base away, this may be a read error. V is TRBV20-1 and J is TRBJ2-5; D remains ambiguous. V was shortened by 0 bases and J by 2 bases, with 10 bases between the two germline ends. The CDR3 loop spans 14 amino acids. Germline lookup yields CDR1 DFQATT and CDR2 SNEGSKA (reference sequence). As DNA, the CDR3 is TGCAGTGCTAGAGAGGGCAGGCCTCAAGAGACCCAGTACTTC. It translates to CSAREGRPQETQYF.

In the case of this clonotype: It is likely a read error, because the conserved phenylalanine at the end of the CDR3 is missing. V and J are TRBV11-2 and TRBJ2-7; the D gene is possibly TRBD2 (5 bases). CDR1 and CDR2 from the germline V gene are SGHAT and FQNNGV. Trimming removed 8 bases at V and 0 bases at J, with 17 bases between. The CDR3 length is 15 residues. The CDR3 sequence is CASLGLARSSYEQYL. CDR3 bases: TGTGCCAGCTTAGGATTAGCGAGGAGCTCCTACGAGCAGTACCTC.

On this clonotype itself: Here the CDR3 omits its conserved ending phenylalanine or tryptophan, so a read error is the likely source. This rearrangement joins TRBV5-1 to TRBJ2-3; 9 bases match TRBD1. The CDR3 covers 14 residues. V gave up 6 bases and J gave up 0 bases; unmatched junction bases: 2. CDR1 and CDR2 from the germline V gene are SGHRS and YFSETQ. In DNA, the CDR3 is TGCGCCAGCATCGGACAGGGGAGCACAGATACGCAGTATGTT. Protein product: CASIGQGSTDTQYV.

This clonotype has only a few counts. A read error may produce the germline difference seen at one junction end. V is TRBV28 and J is TRBJ2-7; 8 nucleotides align to TRBD1. Germline V CDR1 and CDR2: MDHEN, SYDVKM. This CDR3 has 14 residues. The CDR3 nucleotides are TGTGCCACCGCGCGACAGGGGTATTCCTACGAGCGGTACTTC. Amino acid sequence: CATARQGYSYERYF.

As for this clonotype: The junction does not match germline at one end; this may be a read error. J is TRBJ2-1 and V is TRBV11-2; D is possibly TRBD2 (5 bases). Germline V gives CDR1 SGHAT, CDR2 FQNNGV. The CDR3 extends over 14 amino acids. In DNA form, the CDR3 reads TGTGCCAACAGCCTTATCGGGAAGGCCGGTGAGCGGTTCTTC. It specifies CANSLIGKAGERFF.

This clonotype was counted only a few times. This chain links TRBV28 with TRBJ1-1; no definite D call. This CDR3 has 11 residues. Trimming took off 6 bases at V and 2 bases at J, with 4 bases between the two ends. The germline V gene has CDR1 MDHEN and CDR2 SYDVKM. Written as DNA, the CDR3 is TGTGCCAGCAGGAGTAACACTGAAGCTTTCTTT. It codes for CASRSNTEAFF.

For this clonotype: Germline and junction disagree at one end, which may indicate a read error. V usage is TRBV5-1 and J usage is TRBJ2-1; TRBD1 matches 9 bases. Germline V gives CDR1 SGHRS, CDR2 YFSETQ. The CDR3 extends over 14 amino acids. The CDR3 DNA follows: TGCGCCAGCAGTTGGGGACAGGGTGGCAATGAGCGGTTCTTC. Protein sequence: CASSWGQGGNERFF.

About this clonotype itself: This CDR3 fails to terminate in the conserved phenylalanine or tryptophan, so it likely reflects a read error. The V gene is TRBV20-1, the J gene TRBJ2-1; D is possibly TRBD2 (6 bases). CDR1 DFQATT and CDR2 SNEGSKA come from the germline V gene (reference sequence). The CDR3 runs to 15 residues. Trimming took off 7 bases at V and 6 bases at J, with 22 bases between the two ends. In DNA form, the CDR3 reads TGCAGTGTTATAAATCGGCTTGGAGGGCTCAATGAGCAGTTCTCC. As protein: CSVINRLGGLNEQFS.

The gene calls are TRBV5-1 and TRBJ2-1, with D possibly matching TRBD2 (6 bases). V lost 1 base, J lost 1 base, and 15 bases lay in between. Germline V gene lookup returns CDR1 SGHRS and CDR2 YFSETQ. This CDR3 is built from 17 residues. The CDR3 reads CASSLTLAVDSYNEQFF. The CDR3 DNA reads TGCGCCAGCAGCTTGACGTTAGCGGTTGATTCCTACAATGAGCAGTTCTTC.

Comment on this clonotype: The conserved closing phenylalanine or tryptophan is absent in this CDR3, likely reflecting a read error. Because the CDR3's place on the DNA is in doubt, the DNA is left out and the CDR3 is given as listed by TCRdb. This chain connects TRBV11-2 to TRBJ1-1; the listed D gene, TRBD1, was not tested against the DNA. The germline gives CDR1 SGHAT, CDR2 FQNNGV. The CDR3 totals 15 residues, both ends included. CDR3 residues: CVSSLRQGLRTEACY.

Concerning this clonotype: One end of the junction does not line up with germline, which may come from a read error. The chain combines TRBV6-2 or TRBV6-3 with TRBJ2-7; possible D gene TRBD1, 6 bases. Germline CDR1 is MNHEY and CDR2 is SVGEGT. The CDR3 covers 15 residues. The CDR3 coding sequence is TGTACCAGCAGCTTTTCGACAGGTGATCCCTACAAGCAGTACTTC. It is translated as CTSSFSTGDPYKQYF.

A note on this clonotype: At one boundary the junction diverges from the germline segment, which might be a read error. The genes are TRBV11-2 and TRBJ1-2; D is ambiguous. Germline CDR1 reads SGHAT; CDR2 reads FQNNGV. The CDR3 spans 14 residues. DNA of the CDR3: TGTGCCAGCAGCTTAATATGTACTAACTACGGCTACACCTTC. Amino acid sequence: CASSLICTNYGYTF.

About this clonotype itself: One end of the junction is discordant with germline, which a read error may explain. The J gene is TRBJ2-3, the V gene TRBV20-1; TRBD2 matches at 13 bases. CDR1 is DFQATT, CDR2 SNEGSKA, per germline (reference sequence). This CDR3 spans 17 amino acids. The CDR3 spells CSAGGPGTSGNTDTQCF. The CDR3 coding sequence is TGCAGTGCAGGGGGCCCCGGGACTAGCGGGAACACAGATACGCAGTGTTTT.

In regard to this clonotype: Germline is not matched at one junction end, which may reflect a read error. The rearrangement uses TRBV20-1 and TRBJ2-7, with D perhaps matching TRBD1 (6 bases). CDR1 DFQATT and CDR2 SNEGSKA come from the germline V gene (reference sequence). This CDR3 is built from 13 residues. CDR3 sequence reads: CNAKRDIRTEEYF. The CDR3 coding sequence is TGCAATGCTAAAAGGGACATTCGAACCGAGGAGTACTTC.

The V gene is TRBV7-2, the J gene TRBJ2-2, with TRBD2 matching over 7 bases. Losses at the gene ends were 1 base for V and 7 bases for J; bases not matched to a gene: 12. The CDR3 runs 17 residues. Germline V gene sequence: CDR1 SGHTA, CDR2 FQGNSA. CDR3 sequence (DNA): TGTGCCAGCAGCTTAGTAGGACTAACGGGAGGTGACGGGGAGCTGTTTTTT. This translates into CASSLVGLTGGDGELFF. Full variable domain (missing parts from reference TRBV7-2 and TRBJ2-2): GAGVSQSPSNKVTEKGKDVELRCDPISGHTALYWYRQSLGQGLEFLIYFQGNSAPDKSGLPSDRFSAERTGGSVSTLTIQRTQQEDSAVYLCASSLVGLTGGDGELFFGEGSRLTVL.

The chain recombines TRBV28 with TRBJ1-6; D unresolved. CDR1 is MDHEN and CDR2 is SYDVKM in the germline V gene. V dropped 5 bases and J dropped 0 bases, with 17 bases sitting between them. This CDR3 comprises 18 residues. The CDR3 sequence is CASSPQDDKSSYNSPLHF. The DNA of the CDR3 is TGTGCCAGCAGTCCACAAGACGACAAGAGCTCCTATAATTCACCCCTCCACTTT.

To note about this clonotype: The junction and the germline gene differ at one end; a read error may be behind it. The chain joins TRBV20-1 to TRBJ1-3; possible D gene TRBD1, 6 bases. Germline V gives CDR1 DFQATT, CDR2 SNEGSKA (reference sequence). The CDR3 is 13 residues long. The CDR3 protein is CSALSEGGNSIYF. DNA for the CDR3: TGCAGTGCCCTATCTGAGGGGGGAAACTCCATATATTTT.

In the case of this clonotype: This may be a read error, as it is one base from a much larger clone. The chain joins TRBV20-1 to TRBJ1-4, with TRBD1 matching 7 bases. The CDR3 extends over 17 amino acids. The germline V gene has CDR1 DFQATT and CDR2 SNEGSKA (reference sequence). This chain's CDR3 is CSARAGTASSTNEELFF. The CDR3 DNA reads TGCAGTGCTAGGGCCGGGACAGCAAGTTCAACTAATGAAGAACTGTTTTTT.

This chain joins TRBV20-1 and TRBJ2-6; 8 bases are a match to TRBD2. The junction had 14 bases not matched to a gene; V was cut back by 6 bases and J by 4 bases. Germline V gene lookup returns CDR1 DFQATT and CDR2 SNEGSKA (reference sequence). The CDR3 length is 17 residues. Written as DNA, the CDR3 is TGCAGTGCGGCAGACGTAAGCGGGAGACCCGGGGCCAACGTCCTGACTTTC. Its translation is CSAADVSGRPGANVLTF.

Worth noting for this clonotype: This may stem from a read error, because a much larger clone lies one nucleotide away. This chain connects TRBV20-1 to TRBJ1-3, with D possibly matching TRBD1 (6 bases). This CDR3 has 14 residues. Germline CDR1 reads DFQATT; CDR2 reads SNEGSKA (reference sequence). CDR3 amino acids: CSARRGASGNAIYF. CDR3 sequence (DNA): TGCAGTGCTAGGAGGGGGGCCTCTGGAAACGCCATATATTTT.

In the case of this clonotype: A much larger clone differs from this one at a single base, so this may be a read error. This chain links TRBV6-1 with TRBJ1-5, with unresolved D. Germline V gene data show CDR1 as MNHNS and CDR2 as SASEGT. V was cut by 10 bases and J by 9 bases, with 13 bases left in between. This CDR3 is built from 11 residues. The CDR3 protein is CATPMGGPQHF. DNA of the CDR3: TGTGCCACCCCGATGGGTGGGCCCCAGCATTTT.

The table lists this clonotype with a count of one. A read error may explain this, as a much larger clone is one base away. V usage is TRBV10-2 and J usage is TRBJ2-2; D is possibly TRBD1 (5 bases). This CDR3 has 11 residues. Germline V lookup: CDR1 WSHSY, CDR2 SAAADI. This CDR3 is CANSDRGELFF. CDR3 nucleotides: TGCGCCAACAGTGACAGAGGGGAGCTGTTTTTT.